This T cell receptor (beta chain) was sequenced during a study of cytomegalovirus exposure and HLA in healthy donors. Study-level information: An earlier analysis identified approximately 120 million unique TCR beta sequences in about 179 million T cells.

Primers: 60 Vbeta forward and 13 Jbeta reverse. Clones were sequenced by immunoSEQ multiplex PCR, and TCRdb holds only the in-frame ones, with some missing. The sample has over 150,000 clones; 70% to 85% are singletons. Findings and limits, study-wide: In a later analysis, TCR beta V- and J-gene trimming showed a link to a missense DCLRE1C variant. Within the data, a cluster of highly shared sequence variants was likely a sequencing artifact.

As to this clone: Antigen: not known.

V was trimmed by 3 bases and J by 2 bases, leaving 14 bases between them. This CDR3 is 15 amino acids long. Germline assignment: CDR1 SGHRS and CDR2 YFSETQ. The sample consisted of PBMCs. The V call is TRBV5-1, the J call TRBJ2-5; maybe TRBD2 (6 bases). This TCR was sampled from a man younger than 35 in good health and CMV-seronegative. The CDR3 reads CASSYAPGEQETQYF. Written as DNA, the CDR3 is TGCGCCAGCAGCTATGCTCCGGGAGAGCAAGAGACCCAGTACTTC.